This T cell receptor (beta chain) was observed in a study of blood T cell repertoires in COVID-19. V lost 8 bases, J lost 7 bases, and 13 bases stayed unmatched. CDR1 and CDR2 from the germline V gene are MDHEN and SYDVKM. This CDR3 contains 14 residues. Libraries were prepared by immunoSEQ multiplex PCR; TCRdb keeps only in-frame clonotypes and omits some of them. The sample shows over 120,000 clones, approximately 84% of them seen only once. Sequenced material: peripheral blood. This receptor was taken from a human donor with acute or convalescent COVID-19. The donor label of this sample is uncertain. The rearrangement uses TRBV28 and TRBJ1-1; 7 bases are a match to TRBD1. The CDR3 loop reads CASVYGTESFEAFF. The CDR3 DNA reads TGTGCCAGCGTCTATGGGACAGAGTCGTTTGAAGCTTTCTTT.